The clone carrying this TCR beta chain has just one count. Sequenced by immunoSEQ multiplex PCR; TCRdb stores in-frame clones only, minus some. The table shows under 95,000 clones, with approximately 91% occurring only once. Trimming took 5 bases from V and 2 from J, leaving 18 bases between them. CDR1 and CDR2 from the germline V gene are LNHDA and SQIVND (reference sequence). The CDR3 consists of 16 residues. This sample is part of a study of control samples from healthy donors and cancer patients. The specimen sequenced was blood. This receptor was identified in a young woman in good health. The chain has TRBV19 and TRBJ2-5; D may correspond to TRBD1 or TRBD2 (5 bases each). The CDR3 DNA reads TGTGCCAGTAGTCCCCGTAAAGGGACCTGGCAAGAGACCCAGTACTTC. Translated: CASSPRKGTWQETQYF.